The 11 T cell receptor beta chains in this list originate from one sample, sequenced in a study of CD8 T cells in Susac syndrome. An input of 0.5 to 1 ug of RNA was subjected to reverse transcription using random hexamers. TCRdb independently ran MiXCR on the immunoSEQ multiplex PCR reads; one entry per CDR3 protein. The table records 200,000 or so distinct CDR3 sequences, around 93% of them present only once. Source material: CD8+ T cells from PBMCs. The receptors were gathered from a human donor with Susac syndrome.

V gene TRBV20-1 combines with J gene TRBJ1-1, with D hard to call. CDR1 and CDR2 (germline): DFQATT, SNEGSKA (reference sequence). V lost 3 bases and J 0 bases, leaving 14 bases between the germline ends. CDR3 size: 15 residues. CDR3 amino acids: CSASNSRGMNTEAFF. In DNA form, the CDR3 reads TGCAGTGCTAGTAACTCGCGGGGAATGAACACTGAAGCTTTCTTT.

CDR3 sequence: CASSVDSGNTEAFF. The CDR3 nucleotides read TGTGCCAGCAGCGTCGACAGCGGGAACACTGAAGCTTTCTTT. The chain combines TRBV9 with TRBJ1-1, with D possibly matching TRBD1 (5 bases). The CDR3 has 14 residues. V shed 2 bases and J shed 1 base, with 9 bases lying between them. Per germline, CDR1 SGDLS and CDR2 YYNGEE. Filled out from reference TRBV9 and TRBJ1-1, the complete variable domain reads DSGVTQTPKHLITATGQRVTLRCSPRSGDLSVYWYQQSLDQGLQFLIQYYNGEERAKGNILERFSAQQFPDLHSELNLSSLELGDSALYFCASSVDSGNTEAFFGQGTRLTVV.

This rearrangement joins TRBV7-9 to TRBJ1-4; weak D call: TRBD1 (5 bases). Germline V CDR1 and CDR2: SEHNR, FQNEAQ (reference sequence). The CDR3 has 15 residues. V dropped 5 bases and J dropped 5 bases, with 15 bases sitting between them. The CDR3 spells CASSPNRRQNEKLFF. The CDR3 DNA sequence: TGTGCCAGCAGCCCGAATCGTCGACAGAATGAAAAACTGTTTTTT.

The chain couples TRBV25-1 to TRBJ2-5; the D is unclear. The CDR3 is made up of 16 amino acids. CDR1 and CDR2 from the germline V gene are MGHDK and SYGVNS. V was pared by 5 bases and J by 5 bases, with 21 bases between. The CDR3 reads CASSQVNYGSGETQYF. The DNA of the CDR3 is TGTGCCAGCAGTCAAGTTAATTATGGGTCTGGGGAGACCCAGTACTTC.

CDR3 region: CASSVDQGLYNEQFF. In DNA form, the CDR3 reads TGTGCCAGCAGCGTAGATCAGGGACTGTACAATGAGCAGTTCTTC. This chain links TRBV9 with TRBJ2-1, with TRBD2 as a possible D gene (6 bases). The CDR3 has 15 residues. The germline gives CDR1 SGDLS, CDR2 YYNGEE. Trimming cost V 0 bases and J 4 bases, with 11 bases left between them.

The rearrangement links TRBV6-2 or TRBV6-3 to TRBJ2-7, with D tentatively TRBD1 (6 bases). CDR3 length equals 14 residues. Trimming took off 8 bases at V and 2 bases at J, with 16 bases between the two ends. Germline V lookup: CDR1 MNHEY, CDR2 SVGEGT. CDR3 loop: CASRTWGQTYEQYF. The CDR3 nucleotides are TGTGCCAGCCGTACGTGGGGACAAACCTACGAGCAGTACTTC.

This chain's CDR3 is CASSLEGARSNTGELFF. CDR3 nucleotide sequence: TGTGCCAGCAGCCTCGAGGGGGCTAGGAGTAACACCGGGGAGCTGTTTTTT. This sequence joins TRBV9 and TRBJ2-2; 7 bases agree with TRBD1. CDR1 and CDR2 from the germline V gene are SGDLS and YYNGEE. This CDR3 spans 17 amino acids. The V gene end was trimmed by 4 bases and the J gene end by 2 bases; junction bases not matched to a gene: 11.

The CDR3 nucleotides read TGTGCCAGCAGCTCCGGGACAGAGCGCCTCAATGAGCAGTTCTTC. Amino acid sequence: CASSSGTERLNEQFF. The chain is built from TRBV5-4 and TRBJ2-1; 7 nucleotides align to TRBD1. The CDR3 totals 15 residues. The trim removed 3 bases at V and 6 bases at J, leaving 9 bases unmatched. Germline V CDR1 and CDR2: SGHNT, YYREEE (reference sequence).

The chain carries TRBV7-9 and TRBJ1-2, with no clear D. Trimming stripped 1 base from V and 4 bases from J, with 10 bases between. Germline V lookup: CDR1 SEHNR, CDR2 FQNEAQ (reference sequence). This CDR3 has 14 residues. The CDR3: CASSLGAETYGYTF. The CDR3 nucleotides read TGTGCCAGCAGCTTAGGGGCGGAGACCTATGGCTACACCTTC.

CDR3 sequence: CASSPRDRVGRWYGYTF. For the CDR3, the DNA is TGTGCCAGCAGCCCGAGGGACAGGGTTGGGCGTTGGTATGGCTACACCTTC. V gene TRBV9 combines with J gene TRBJ1-2; TRBD1 matches at 9 bases. J was trimmed by 5 bases and V by 4 bases; bases with no gene match: 15. There are 17 residues in the CDR3. CDR1 and CDR2 from the germline V gene are SGDLS and YYNGEE.

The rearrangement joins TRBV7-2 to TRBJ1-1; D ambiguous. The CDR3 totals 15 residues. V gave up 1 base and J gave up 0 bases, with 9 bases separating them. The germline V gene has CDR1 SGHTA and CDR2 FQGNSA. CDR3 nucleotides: TGTGCCAGCAGCTTAGGGGCGACCATGAACACTGAAGCTTTCTTT. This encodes CASSLGATMNTEAFF. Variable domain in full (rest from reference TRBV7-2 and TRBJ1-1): GAGVSQSPSNKVTEKGKDVELRCDPISGHTALYWYRQSLGQGLEFLIYFQGNSAPDKSGLPSDRFSAERTGGSVSTLTIQRTQQEDSAVYLCASSLGATMNTEAFFGQGTRLTVV.